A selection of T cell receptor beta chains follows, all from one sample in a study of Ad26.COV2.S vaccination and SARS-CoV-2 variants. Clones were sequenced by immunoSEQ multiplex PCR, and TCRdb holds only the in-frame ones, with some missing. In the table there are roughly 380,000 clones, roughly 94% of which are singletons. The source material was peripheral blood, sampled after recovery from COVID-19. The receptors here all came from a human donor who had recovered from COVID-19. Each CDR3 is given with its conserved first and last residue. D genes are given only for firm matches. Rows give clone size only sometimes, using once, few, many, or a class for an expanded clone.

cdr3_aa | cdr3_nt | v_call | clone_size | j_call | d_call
CASSRVDTIYF | TGTGCCAGCAGTCGGGTGGACACCATATATTTT | TRBV7-9 | . | TRBJ1-3 | .
CASSLEGLVTHEQYF | TGTGCCAGCAGCTTAGAGGGACTAGTCACCCACGAGCAGTACTTC | TRBV7-9 | . | TRBJ2-7 | TRBD2
CASRGQGNTEAFF | TGTGCCAGCAGGGGACAGGGTAACACTGAAGCTTTCTTT | TRBV12-3/TRBV12-4 | . | TRBJ1-1 | TRBD1
CSVHRDSSYEQYF | TGCAGCGTCCACCGGGACAGCTCCTACGAGCAGTACTTC | TRBV29-1 | . | TRBJ2-7 | TRBD1
CASSPGGGYTF | TGCGCCAGCAGCCCGGGCGGTGGCTACACCTTC | TRBV4-1 | once | TRBJ1-2 | .
CASSLRAGGLETQYF | TGTGCCAGCAGCTTACGGGCGGGGGGCCTAGAGACCCAGTACTTC | TRBV7-8 | . | TRBJ2-5 | TRBD2
CSVTGTFQETQYF | TGCAGCGTGACCGGGACGTTTCAAGAGACCCAGTACTTC | TRBV29-1 | . | TRBJ2-5 | .
CASSPRRALATSGNTIYF | TGTGCCAGCAGTCCCCGACGGGCCTTGGCGACCTCTGGAAACACCATATATTTT | TRBV6-2/TRBV6-3 | . | TRBJ1-3 | .
CASSTGPRETQYF | TGTGCCAGCAGTACAGGGCCCCGGGAGACCCAGTACTTC | TRBV2 | few | TRBJ2-5 | .
CASSPLINSPLHF | TGTGCCAGCAGTCCACTAATTAATTCACCCCTCCACTTT | TRBV12-3/TRBV12-4 | few | TRBJ1-6 | .
CASSPTARVDQPQHF | TGTGCCAGCAGCCCTACCGCCAGGGTGGATCAGCCCCAGCATTTT | TRBV11-2 | . | TRBJ1-5 | .
CASSYDYNYGYTF | TGTGCCAGCAGTTACGACTATAACTATGGCTACACCTTC | TRBV6-5 | . | TRBJ1-2 | .
CASSWVRINEQFF | TGTGCCAGCAGTTGGGTGCGGATCAATGAGCAGTTCTTC | TRBV7-2 | once | TRBJ2-1 | .
CSVVGEEAFF | TGCAGCGTTGTAGGGGAAGAAGCTTTCTTT | TRBV29-1 | . | TRBJ1-1 | .
CASSFTRGNQPQHF | TGTGCCAGCAGTTTTACTCGGGGCAATCAGCCCCAGCATTTT | TRBV27 | . | TRBJ1-5 | .
CASSSQGARDGYTF | TGTGCCAGCAGCTCGCAGGGGGCGCGAGATGGCTACACCTTC | TRBV7-9 | . | TRBJ1-2 | TRBD1
CASSPKYEQYF | TGTGCCAGCAGCCCAAAATACGAGCAGTACTTC | TRBV7-9 | . | TRBJ2-7 | .
CASSYVGSTEAFF | TGTGCCAGCAGTTACGTCGGTAGCACTGAAGCTTTCTTT | TRBV6-6 | . | TRBJ1-1 | .
CASTEQGFLNTEAFF | TGTGCCAGCACAGAACAAGGGTTCCTGAACACTGAAGCTTTCTTT | TRBV6-5 | . | TRBJ1-1 | .
CASSLFPRTNEKLFF | TGTGCCAGCAGCTTATTCCCACGGACTAATGAAAAACTGTTTTTT | TRBV7-8 | . | TRBJ1-4 | .
CASSLGHPTDTQYF | TGTGCCAGCAGCCTAGGACATCCCACGGATACGCAGTATTTT | TRBV3-1/TRBV3-2 | . | TRBJ2-3 | .
CASSLRIQATGGAYGYTF | TGTGCCAGCAGCTTGCGCATACAAGCGACAGGGGGCGCCTATGGCTACACCTTC | TRBV7-8 | . | TRBJ1-2 | TRBD1
CASSVKAGHTNTGELFF | TGTGCCAGCAGTGTCAAGGCAGGACATACGAACACCGGGGAGCTGTTTTTT | TRBV2 | . | TRBJ2-2 | .
CASSLSPTIRGNGYTF | TGTGCCAGCAGCTTGTCTCCCACCATCAGGGGCAATGGCTACACCTTC | TRBV5-6 | few | TRBJ1-2 | .
CASSQWGDGYTF | TGTGCCAGCAGTCAATGGGGTGACGGCTACACCTTC | TRBV6-5 | few | TRBJ1-2 | .
CASSPPLGGGTEAFF | TGTGCCAGCAGCCCCCCGTTAGGGGGGGGGACTGAAGCTTTCTTT | TRBV9 | . | TRBJ1-1 | .
CASSQYNRAGYTF | TGTGCCAGCAGCCAATATAACAGGGCCGGCTACACCTTC | TRBV3-1/TRBV3-2 | . | TRBJ1-2 | .
CAISPREVRDSSSPLHF | TGTGCCATCAGTCCCCGGGAGGTGAGGGATTCAAGTTCACCCCTCCACTTT | TRBV10-3 | . | TRBJ1-6 | .
CASSFVTAHFMNTEAFF | TGTGCCAGCAGCTTCGTCACTGCACACTTTATGAACACTGAAGCTTTCTTT | TRBV7-9 | . | TRBJ1-1 | .
CASSLLQGSEQFF | TGTGCCAGCAGCCTATTGCAGGGGAGTGAGCAGTTCTTC | TRBV12-3/TRBV12-4 | . | TRBJ2-1 | .
CASSRQGNTEAFF | TGTGCCAGCAGTAGACAGGGGAACACTGAAGCTTTCTTT | TRBV12-3/TRBV12-4 | . | TRBJ1-1 | TRBD1
CASSPSTGGPNEQFF | TGTGCCAGTAGTCCTAGCACGGGGGGGCCCAATGAGCAGTTCTTC | TRBV19 | . | TRBJ2-1 | TRBD2
CASSLISIPADTEAFF | TGTGCCAGCAGCTTAATCAGCATCCCAGCGGACACTGAAGCTTTCTTT | TRBV7-2 | . | TRBJ1-1 | .
CASGLDQVTRGYTF | TGTGCTAGTGGTTTGGATCAGGTAACGAGAGGCTACACCTTC | TRBV12-5 | . | TRBJ1-2 | .
CASSLERSEQPQHF | TGTGCCAGCAGTTTGGAGCGTAGTGAACAGCCCCAGCATTTT | TRBV6-5 | . | TRBJ1-5 | .
CASSLSRAAYEQYF | TGTGCCAGCAGTTTATCGCGGGCGGCCTACGAGCAGTACTTC | TRBV27 | . | TRBJ2-7 | .
CASSRGGLISYEQYF | TGTGCCAGCAGTCGGGGCGGGTTAATCTCCTACGAGCAGTACTTC | TRBV6-5 | . | TRBJ2-7 | .
CASSPLAGTGGRNEQFF | TGTGCCAGCTCACCCCTCGCCGGGACAGGGGGAAGGAATGAGCAGTTCTTC | TRBV18 | once | TRBJ2-1 | TRBD1
CASSLLVTGELFF | TGTGCCAGCAGCCTCCTCGTAACCGGGGAGCTGTTTTTT | TRBV5-6 | . | TRBJ2-2 | .
CASSLTGGFDYGYTF | TGTGCCAGCAGCCTAACGGGGGGATTCGACTATGGCTACACCTTC | TRBV6-1 | . | TRBJ1-2 | .
CASSPGQGSQPQHF | TGTGCCAGCAGCCCGGGACAGGGGTCTCAGCCCCAGCATTTT | TRBV7-9 | many | TRBJ1-5 | TRBD1
CATSDQWTTDTQYF | TGTGCCACCAGCGACCAGTGGACTACAGATACGCAGTATTTT | TRBV24-1 | . | TRBJ2-3 | .
CASTPGHLNTEAFF | TGTGCCAGCACTCCAGGACACTTGAACACTGAAGCTTTCTTT | TRBV25-1 | . | TRBJ1-1 | .
CASSQDPGGDEQYF | TGCGCCAGCAGCCAAGATCCTGGGGGCGACGAGCAGTACTTC | TRBV4-1 | . | TRBJ2-7 | .
CASSLQGADTEAFF | TGTGCCAGCAGCCTTCAAGGGGCCGACACTGAAGCTTTCTTT | TRBV4-2 | once | TRBJ1-1 | .
CASSPRDRDGEQFF | TGTGCCAGCTCACCACGGGACCGGGACGGCGAGCAGTTCTTC | TRBV18 | . | TRBJ2-1 | .
CSASLAYEQYF | TGCAGTGCTAGTTTGGCCTACGAGCAGTACTTC | TRBV20-1 | . | TRBJ2-7 | .
CASSPPTGSYGYTF | TGTGCCAGCAGCCCCCCGACAGGGTCGTATGGCTACACCTTC | TRBV6-2/TRBV6-3 | . | TRBJ1-2 | TRBD1